One T cell receptor (beta chain) is described in this entry. Its antigen is undetermined. This sample is part of a study of T cells in Graves' hyperthyroidism and ophthalmopathy. Using RNA transcripts as the source, TCR beta CDR3 regions were amplified. A first-round RT-PCR of the TCR CDR3 used the HTBI primer set. TCRdb called the multiplex PCR reads again in MiXCR, with one record for every CDR3 protein. The data show roughly 500,000 distinct CDR3 sequences, more than 45% seen once. Notes on the study in general: Appearing also in blood were most of the thyroid clonotypes expanded above 0.001. A model of 13 V-J pairs discriminated ophthalmopathy from stable hyperthyroidism. It was a median roughly six months before onset that the model predicted ophthalmopathy.

The CDR3 consists of 12 residues. Trimming left V 7 bases short and J 4 bases short, with 8 bases between. From germline, CDR1 is SGHAT and CDR2 FQNNGV. Reasons for excluding patients were uncontrolled infection, other autoimmune disease, pregnancy or lactation. The source of this sequence is an adult woman with Graves' disease, either hyperthyroidism or ophthalmopathy (not recorded which). The chain recombines TRBV11-2 with TRBJ1-3; D not resolved. The sequenced material came from peripheral blood or thyroid tissue (not recorded which). CDR3 in DNA: TGTGCCAGCACCGTGTGGGGAAACACCATATATTTT. This sequence encodes CASTVWGNTIYF.